In its sample, the clone carrying this T cell receptor (beta chain) was seen many times. Time point: sample taken at primary tumor resection. Unsorted whole RNA of tumor, nontumor lung or frozen PBMC was sequenced. This specimen comes from a study of spatial heterogeneity in lung cancer. TCRdb re-called the 5' RACE reads through MiXCR, storing one row per CDR3 protein. The sample has tens of thousands of distinct CDR3 sequences; around 4.5% are singletons. There are 14 residues in the CDR3. Trimming stripped 3 bases from V and 4 bases from J, with 11 bases between. Germline loops: CDR1 MNHEY, CDR2 SMNVEV (reference sequence).

The material sequenced was PBMCs, taken at surgery. The gene calls are TRBV27 and TRBJ2-3; D is perhaps TRBD1 (6 bases). The source of this sequence is a male donor with early-stage non-small cell lung cancer. CDR3 DNA sequence: TGTGCCAGCAGTTTCCCCGGGACATCAGATACGCAGTATTTT. Protein: CASSFPGTSDTQYF.